This TCR beta chain was documented in a study of CD8 T cells in Susac syndrome. Study outcomes and limitations: CD4+ T cell repertoires in Susac syndrome exhibited no evidence of clonal expansion.

Random hexamers were used to reverse transcribe an amount of about 0.5 to 1 ug RNA. The amplification used immunoSEQ multiplex PCR on TCR beta CDR3; it spanned 54 Vbeta and 13 Jbeta. A single record per CDR3 protein comes from TCRdb applying MiXCR to the immunoSEQ multiplex PCR reads. The sample holds 100,000 or so distinct CDR3 sequences, 85% to 95% seen once. In regard to this clonotype: Its antigen remains unidentified.

Sequencing targeted TCR beta in blood CD8+ and CD4+ T cells. J lost 5 bases, V lost 8 bases, and 10 bases had no gene match. CDR1 LGHDT and CDR2 YNNKEL come from the germline V gene (reference sequence). The CDR3 covers 15 residues. This rearrangement joins TRBV3-1 to TRBJ2-5; TRBD1 agrees at 11 bases. Sequenced sample: CD4+ T cells from PBMCs. The receptor was derived from a human donor with Susac syndrome. The CDR3 region is CASRKPGQGGETQYF. CDR3 bases: TGTGCCAGCCGAAAACCGGGACAGGGGGGGGAGACCCAGTACTTC.